The entry below gives a single TCR beta chain sequence along with its context. This CDR3 has 12 amino acids. V was trimmed by 5 bases and J by 3 bases, leaving 8 bases between them. This record comes from a study of regulatory T cells in long-lasting Graves disease. Libraries of TCR beta came from iRepertoire HTBI primers plus Arm-PCR of CDR3 regions. TCRdb independently ran MiXCR on the multiplex PCR reads; one entry per CDR3 protein. Found here are roughly 400,000 distinct CDR3 sequences, less than 25% of them singletons; the top ten hold less than 25%. Described time point: persistent/refractory GD, antithyroid drugs over 5 years with positive TRAb. Extracted PBMC RNA gave rise to the TCR library.

The V call is TRBV12-3 or TRBV12-4, the J call TRBJ2-7, with D possibly matching TRBD1 (5 bases). The receptor was derived from a female donor with Graves disease. Sequencing was performed on peripheral blood mononuclear cells (PBMCs), taken when the disease was refractory, from a patient treated with antithyroid drugs. The DNA of the CDR3 is TGTGCCAGCAGTGACAGACTCTACGAGCAGTACTTC. Protein sequence: CASSDRLYEQYF.